This record looks at one T cell receptor beta chain sequence and its context. The antigen remains undetermined. The sample originates from a study of cytomegalovirus exposure and HLA in healthy donors. The ends lost 3 bases at V and 6 bases at J; junction bases unmatched: 6. Germline-derived CDR1 and CDR2 are GTSNPN and SVGIG (reference sequence). The CDR3 spans 13 residues. The study ran its PCR with 60 Vbeta and 13 Jbeta primers. This table comes from immunoSEQ multiplex PCR, and its TCRdb copy is limited to in-frame clones, with some not included. Found here are 130,000 to 150,000 clones, roughly 80% of them singletons; the top ten hold 6.5% to 7%. Findings of the study overall: TRBV6-2, TRBV6-3 and some other V segments were excluded as indistinguishable. According to a later analysis, most TCR beta chains associated with CMV appeared HLA-restricted. There was a cluster of highly shared sequence variants that was likely a sequencing artifact.

Source material: PBMCs. The rearrangement joins TRBV30 to TRBJ2-7; 9 nucleotides agree with TRBD2. The sequence came from a woman aged 40-49 years in good health and CMV-seropositive. The CDR3 protein is CAWRAGGAAEQYF. In DNA form, the CDR3 reads TGTGCCTGGAGGGCGGGGGGGGCGGCCGAGCAGTACTTC.